Here is one TCR beta chain with its context. TCRdb re-called the multiplex PCR reads with MiXCR, one entry per CDR3 protein. Among around 250,000 distinct CDR3 sequences listed, less than 45% were seen once. Samples came from axillary lymph nodes draining the breast cancer. These data come from a study of breast tumors, draining lymph nodes, adjacent tissues. V gave up 5 bases and J gave up 6 bases; unmatched junction bases: 6. This CDR3 has 15 residues. Per the germline V gene, CDR1 is SGHVS and CDR2 is FNYEAQ. The chain uses TRBV7-6 and TRBJ2-2; 10 bases line up with TRBD1. The specimen sequenced was axillary lymph node tissue. The origin of this receptor is a female donor with breast cancer. Some clones in this sample may be carry-over from other donors' samples. This CDR3 reads CASSPGTGVSGELFF. The CDR3 DNA reads as TGTGCCAGCAGCCCCGGGACAGGGGTTTCCGGGGAGCTGTTTTTT.